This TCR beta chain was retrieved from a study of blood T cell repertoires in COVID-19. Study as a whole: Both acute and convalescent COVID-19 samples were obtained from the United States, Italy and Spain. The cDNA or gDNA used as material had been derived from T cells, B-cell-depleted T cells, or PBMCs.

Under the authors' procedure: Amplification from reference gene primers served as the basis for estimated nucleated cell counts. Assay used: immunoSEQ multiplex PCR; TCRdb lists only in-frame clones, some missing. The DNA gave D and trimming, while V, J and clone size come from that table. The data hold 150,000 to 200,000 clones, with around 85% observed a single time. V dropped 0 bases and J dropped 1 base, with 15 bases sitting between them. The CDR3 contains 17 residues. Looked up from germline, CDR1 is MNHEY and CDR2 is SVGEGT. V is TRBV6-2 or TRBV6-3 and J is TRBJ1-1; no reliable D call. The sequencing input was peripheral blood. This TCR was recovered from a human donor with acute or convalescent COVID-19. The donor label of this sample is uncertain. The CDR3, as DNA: TGTGCCAGCAGTTACTCGATCCGGACTCGTTCGAACACTGAAGCTTTCTTT. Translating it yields CASSYSIRTRSNTEAFF.